The source of this TCR beta chain is a study of T cell clones after liver transplantation. The germline gives CDR1 MDHEN, CDR2 SYDVKM. V lost 4 bases to trimming and J lost 4 bases, with 13 bases between them. This CDR3 spans 15 amino acids. Repertoires were generated with immunoSEQ multiplex PCR, while TCRdb's copy carries only in-frame clones and drops some. The data contain around 19,000 clones, roughly 88% of them singletons. Here the sequenced sample was CD8+ T cells from blood, taken before liver transplant. This clonotype originated in a human donor who received a liver transplant. J is TRBJ1-4 and V is TRBV28; a weak D match, TRBD1 (5 bases). CDR3 region: CASSWGRNRNEKLFF. Written as DNA, the CDR3 is TGTGCCAGCAGTTGGGGGAGAAACCGTAATGAAAAACTGTTTTTT.